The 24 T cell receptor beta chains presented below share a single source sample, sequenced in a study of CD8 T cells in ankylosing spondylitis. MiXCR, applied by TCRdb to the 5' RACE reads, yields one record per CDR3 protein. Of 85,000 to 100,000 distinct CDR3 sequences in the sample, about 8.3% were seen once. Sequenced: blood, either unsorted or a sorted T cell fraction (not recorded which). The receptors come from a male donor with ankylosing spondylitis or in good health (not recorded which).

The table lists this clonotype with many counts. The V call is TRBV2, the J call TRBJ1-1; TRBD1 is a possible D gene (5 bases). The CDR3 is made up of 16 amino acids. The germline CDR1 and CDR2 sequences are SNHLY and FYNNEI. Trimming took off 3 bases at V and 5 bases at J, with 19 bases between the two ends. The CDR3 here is CASSDLGDSERTEAFF. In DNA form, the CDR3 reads TGTGCCAGCAGTGACCTGGGTGACAGCGAACGGACTGAAGCTTTCTTT.

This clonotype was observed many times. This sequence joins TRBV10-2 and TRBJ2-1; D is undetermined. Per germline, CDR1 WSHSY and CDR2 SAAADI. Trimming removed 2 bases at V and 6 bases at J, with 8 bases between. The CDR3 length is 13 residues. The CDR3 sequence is CASSEQGGNEQFF. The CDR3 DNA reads TGCGCCAGCAGTGAGCAAGGCGGCAATGAGCAGTTCTTC.

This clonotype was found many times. The CDR3: CASSLIRGTTNEQFF. In DNA form, the CDR3 reads TGTGCCAGCAGCTTGATCAGGGGAACAACGAATGAGCAGTTCTTC. This chain uses TRBV7-6 with TRBJ2-1; possibly TRBD1 for D (6 bases). This CDR3 is built from 15 residues. V was clipped by 3 bases and J by 7 bases, with 16 bases between them. Looked up from germline, CDR1 is SGHVS and CDR2 is FNYEAQ.

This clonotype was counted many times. The CDR3 spells CASSFRETQYF. The CDR3 nucleotides read TGTGCCAGCAGTTTCAGAGAGACCCAGTACTTC. The V gene is TRBV12-3 or TRBV12-4, the J gene TRBJ2-5; D unclear. Trimming took 3 bases from V and 4 from J, leaving 3 bases between them. The CDR3 totals 11 residues.

The CDR3 sequence is CASRMENTGELFF. Here the CDR3 DNA reads TGCGCCAGCAGGATGGAGAACACCGGGGAGCTGTTTTTT. V is TRBV5-1 and J is TRBJ2-2; D unclear. This CDR3 is 13 amino acids long. Per the germline V gene, CDR1 is SGHRS and CDR2 is YFSETQ. V was pared by 5 bases and J by 1 base, with 6 bases between.

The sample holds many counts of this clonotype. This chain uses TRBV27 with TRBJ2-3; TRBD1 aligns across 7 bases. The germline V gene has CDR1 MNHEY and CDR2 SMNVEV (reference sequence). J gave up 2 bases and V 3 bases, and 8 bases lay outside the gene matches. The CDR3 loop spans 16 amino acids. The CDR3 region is CASSFGDRLNTDTQYF. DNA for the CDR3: TGTGCCAGCAGTTTCGGGGACAGACTAAACACAGATACGCAGTATTTT.

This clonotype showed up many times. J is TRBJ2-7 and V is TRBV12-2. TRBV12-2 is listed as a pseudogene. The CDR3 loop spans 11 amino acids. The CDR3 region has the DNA TGTGCAAGTCCCGCCTCCTACGAGCAGTACTTC. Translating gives CASPASYEQYF.

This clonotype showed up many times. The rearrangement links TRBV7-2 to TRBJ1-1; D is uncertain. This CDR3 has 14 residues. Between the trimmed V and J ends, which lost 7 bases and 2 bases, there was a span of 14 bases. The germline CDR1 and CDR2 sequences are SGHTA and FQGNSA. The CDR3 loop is CASTESGLNTEAFF. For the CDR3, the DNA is TGTGCCAGCACCGAGTCCGGCTTAAACACTGAAGCTTTCTTT.

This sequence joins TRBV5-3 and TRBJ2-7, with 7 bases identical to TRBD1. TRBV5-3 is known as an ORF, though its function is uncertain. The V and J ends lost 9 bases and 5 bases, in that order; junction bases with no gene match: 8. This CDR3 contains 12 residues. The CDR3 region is CAIGRDRDEQYF. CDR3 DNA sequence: TGTGCCATCGGCCGTGACAGGGACGAGCAGTACTTC.

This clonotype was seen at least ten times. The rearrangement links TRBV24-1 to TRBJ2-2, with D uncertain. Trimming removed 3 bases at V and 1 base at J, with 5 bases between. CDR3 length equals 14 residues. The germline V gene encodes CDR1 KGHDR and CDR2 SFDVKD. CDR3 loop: CATSDPGNTGELFF. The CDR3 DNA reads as TGTGCCACCAGTGATCCAGGGAACACCGGGGAGCTGTTTTTT.

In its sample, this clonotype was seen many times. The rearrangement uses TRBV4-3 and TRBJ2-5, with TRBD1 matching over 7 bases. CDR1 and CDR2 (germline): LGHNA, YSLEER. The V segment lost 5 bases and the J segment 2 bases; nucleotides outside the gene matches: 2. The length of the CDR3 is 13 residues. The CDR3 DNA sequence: TGCGCCAGCAGCAACAGGGGTCAAGAGACCCAGTACTTC. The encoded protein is CASSNRGQETQYF.

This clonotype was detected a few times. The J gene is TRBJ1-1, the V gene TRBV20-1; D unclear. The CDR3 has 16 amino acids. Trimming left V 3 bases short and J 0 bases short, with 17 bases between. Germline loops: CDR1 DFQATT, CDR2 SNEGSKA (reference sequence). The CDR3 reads CSARAAEGGLNTEAFF. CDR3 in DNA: TGCAGTGCTAGGGCGGCGGAGGGAGGCCTGAACACTGAAGCTTTCTTT.

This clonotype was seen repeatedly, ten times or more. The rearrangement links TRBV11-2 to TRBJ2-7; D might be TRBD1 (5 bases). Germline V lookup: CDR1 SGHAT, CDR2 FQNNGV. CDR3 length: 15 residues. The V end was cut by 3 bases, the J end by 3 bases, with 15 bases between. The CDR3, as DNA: TGTGCCAGCAGCTTTTCGGCCAGGGCCGGCTACGAGCAGTACTTC. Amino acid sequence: CASSFSARAGYEQYF.

This CDR3 is CASSLWKGLAGETQYF. The CDR3 DNA follows: TGCGCCAGCAGCTTGTGGAAAGGGCTAGCGGGAGAGACCCAGTACTTC. The gene calls are TRBV5-1 and TRBJ2-5; 8 positions agree with TRBD2. J lost 4 bases, V lost 1 base, and 9 bases had no gene match. The germline V gene has CDR1 SGHRS and CDR2 YFSETQ. This CDR3 is 16 amino acids long. Filled out from reference TRBV5-1 and TRBJ2-5, the complete variable domain reads KAGVTQTPRYLIKTRGQQVTLSCSPISGHRSVSWYQQTPGQGLQFLFEYFSETQRNKGNFPGRFSGRQFSNSRSEMNVSTLELGDSALYLCASSLWKGLAGETQYFGPGTRLLVL.

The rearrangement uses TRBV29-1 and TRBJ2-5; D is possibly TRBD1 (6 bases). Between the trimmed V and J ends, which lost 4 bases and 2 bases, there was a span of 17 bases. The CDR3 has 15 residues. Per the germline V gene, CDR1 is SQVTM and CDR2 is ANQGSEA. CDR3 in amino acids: CSVASLDRVQETQYF. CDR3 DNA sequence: TGCAGCGTTGCTTCATTGGACAGAGTACAAGAGACCCAGTACTTC. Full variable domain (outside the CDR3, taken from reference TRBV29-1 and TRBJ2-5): SAVISQKPSRDICQRGTSLTIQCQVDSQVTMMFWYRQQPGQSLTLIATANQGSEATYESGFVIDKFPISRPNLTFSTLTVSNMSPEDSSIYLCSVASLDRVQETQYFGPGTRLLVL.

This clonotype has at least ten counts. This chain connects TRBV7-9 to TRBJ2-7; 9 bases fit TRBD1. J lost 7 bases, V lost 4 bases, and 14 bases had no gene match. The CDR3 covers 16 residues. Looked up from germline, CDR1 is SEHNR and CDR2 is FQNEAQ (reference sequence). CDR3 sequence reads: CASSSTPRDRDVEQYF. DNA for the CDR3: TGTGCCAGCAGCTCAACACCTCGGGACAGGGATGTGGAGCAGTACTTC.

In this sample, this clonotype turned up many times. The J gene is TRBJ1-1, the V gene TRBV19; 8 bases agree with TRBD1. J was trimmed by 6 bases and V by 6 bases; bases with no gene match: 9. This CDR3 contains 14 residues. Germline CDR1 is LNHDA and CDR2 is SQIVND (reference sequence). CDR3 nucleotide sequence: TGTGCCAGTAGGCGGACAGGGTCAGGCTCTGAAGCTTTCTTT. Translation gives CASRRTGSGSEAFF.

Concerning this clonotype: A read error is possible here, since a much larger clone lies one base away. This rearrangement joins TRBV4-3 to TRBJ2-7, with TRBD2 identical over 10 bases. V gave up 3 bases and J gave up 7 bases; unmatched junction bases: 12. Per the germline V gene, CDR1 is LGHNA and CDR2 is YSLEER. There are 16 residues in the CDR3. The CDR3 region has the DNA TGCGCCAGCAGCCATTCGCTAGCGGGAGCCACCGGGGAGCAGTACTTC. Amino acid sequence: CASSHSLAGATGEQYF.

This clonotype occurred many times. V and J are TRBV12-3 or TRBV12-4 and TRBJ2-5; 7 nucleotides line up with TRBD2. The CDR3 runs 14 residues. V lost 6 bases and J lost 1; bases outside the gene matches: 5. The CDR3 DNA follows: TGTGCCAGCAGCCGAGCGGGGATCCAAGAGACCCAGTACTTC. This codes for CASSRAGIQETQYF.

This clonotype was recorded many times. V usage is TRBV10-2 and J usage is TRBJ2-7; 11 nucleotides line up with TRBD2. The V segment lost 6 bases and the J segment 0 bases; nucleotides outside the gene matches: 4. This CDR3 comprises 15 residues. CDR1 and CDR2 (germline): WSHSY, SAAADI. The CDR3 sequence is CASRAGTSGSYEQYF. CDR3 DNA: TGCGCCAGCAGGGCCGGGACTAGCGGCTCCTACGAGCAGTACTTC.

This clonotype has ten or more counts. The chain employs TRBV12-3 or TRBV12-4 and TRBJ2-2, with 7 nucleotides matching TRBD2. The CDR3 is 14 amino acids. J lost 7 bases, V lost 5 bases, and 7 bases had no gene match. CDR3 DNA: TGTGCCAGCAGTCCCCGGGGGGTAGGCGGGGAGCTGTTTTTT. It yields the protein CASSPRGVGGELFF.

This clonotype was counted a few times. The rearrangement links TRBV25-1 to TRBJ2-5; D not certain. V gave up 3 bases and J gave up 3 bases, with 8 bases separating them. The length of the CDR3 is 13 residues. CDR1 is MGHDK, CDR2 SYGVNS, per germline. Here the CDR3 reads CASSEVSEETQYF. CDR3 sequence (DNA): TGTGCCAGCAGTGAGGTTTCGGAAGAGACCCAGTACTTC.

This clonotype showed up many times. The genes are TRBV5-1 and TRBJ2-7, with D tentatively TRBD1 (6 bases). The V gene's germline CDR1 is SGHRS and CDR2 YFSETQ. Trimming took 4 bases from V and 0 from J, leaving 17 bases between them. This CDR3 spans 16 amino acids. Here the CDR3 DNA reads TGCGCCAGCAGCGGGTGGACAGCCCTTTTCTCCTACGAGCAGTACTTC. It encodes CASSGWTALFSYEQYF.

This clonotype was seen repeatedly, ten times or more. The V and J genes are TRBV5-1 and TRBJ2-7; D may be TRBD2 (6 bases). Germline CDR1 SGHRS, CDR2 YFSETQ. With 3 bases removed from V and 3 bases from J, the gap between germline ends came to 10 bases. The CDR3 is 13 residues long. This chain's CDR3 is CASSCRSGYEQYF. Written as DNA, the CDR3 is TGCGCCAGCAGCTGTCGTAGCGGCTACGAGCAGTACTTC.